This T cell receptor beta chain was retrieved from a study of cytomegalovirus exposure and HLA in healthy donors. Use of 60 Vbeta and 13 Jbeta primers characterized the PCR. TCRdb's table, derived via immunoSEQ multiplex PCR, lists solely in-frame clones and lacks some. The sample lists 45,000 to 65,000 clones; 65% to 85% were seen once. CDR3 length: 15 amino acids. Deletions cut 2 bases from V and 1 base from J, with 14 bases between. Germline values: CDR1 SQVTM, CDR2 ANQGSEA. The source is a man between 18 and 35 years old in good health and CMV-seronegative. This chain links TRBV29-1 with TRBJ1-1, with a weak D call TRBD1 (5 bases). The source material was PBMCs. The CDR3 DNA reads TGCAGCGTTGAAAGGGGAACGGGCTCGAACACTGAAGCTTTCTTT. Translation gives CSVERGTGSNTEAFF.